These 4 T cell receptor beta chains came from one sample sequenced in a study of human T cells and chemical hapten exposure. Documented time point: patch test 1, 2 weeks after DPC sensitization. The treatment denotes: therapeutic diphenylcyclopropenone sensitization with weekly scalp DPC. Extraction of total RNA was performed on unfractionated whole blood. TCRdb re-called the RACE reads with MiXCR, one entry per CDR3 protein. The sample has more than 30,000 distinct CDR3 sequences; around 6.4% are singletons. The sequencing here drew on whole blood, taken in connection with sensitization to the hapten diphenylcyclopropenone (DPC). The receptors were sampled from a woman aged 25-40 years with alopecia areata. Some clones in this sample may be carry-over from other donors' samples.

Ten or more counts support this clonotype. The J gene is TRBJ1-2, the V gene TRBV28; 7 bases line up with TRBD1. The CDR3 runs to 11 residues. V was clipped by 5 bases and J by 10 bases; unmatched bases: 4. CDR1 is MDHEN, CDR2 SYDVKM, per germline. The CDR3 nucleotides are TGTGCCAGCAGTCAAGACAGGGACTACACCTTC. It is translated as CASSQDRDYTF.

This clonotype was counted ten times or more. The CDR3 DNA reads TGTGCCAGCAGACAGGGCCGGGATACGCAGTATTTT. It codes for CASRQGRDTQYF. The chain couples TRBV2 to TRBJ2-3; weak D call: TRBD1 (6 bases). V lost 6 bases to trimming and J lost 6 bases, with 10 bases between them. CDR1 is SNHLY and CDR2 is FYNNEI in the germline V gene. The CDR3 extends over 12 amino acids. Combining the CDR3 with reference TRBV2 and TRBJ2-3 gives the whole variable domain EPEVTQTPSHQVTQMGQEVILRCVPISNHLYFYWYRQILGQKVEFLVSFYNNEISEKSEIFDDQFSVERPDGSNFTLKIRSTKLEDSAMYFCASRQGRDTQYFGPGTRLTVL.

In this sample, this clonotype turned up a few times. This chain joins TRBV5-6 and TRBJ1-2, with D maybe TRBD1 (5 bases). V lost 2 bases to trimming and J lost 6 bases, with 17 bases between them. This CDR3 is 15 amino acids long. Germline V CDR1 and CDR2: SGHDT, YYEEEE. CDR3 nucleotide sequence: TGTGCCAGCAGCTTCGCCGGCTGGGGCGGGAATGGCTACACCTTC. Its translation: CASSFAGWGGNGYTF.

This clonotype occurred many times. The rearrangement joins TRBV24-1 to TRBJ2-3; D possibly matches TRBD1 or TRBD2 (5 bases each). The CDR3 extends over 15 amino acids. V lost 1 base to trimming and J lost 3 bases, with 10 bases between them. In germline, CDR1 is KGHDR, CDR2 SFDVKD. The CDR3 nucleotides are TGTGCCACCAGTGATTTAAGTGGGGGTACAGATACGCAGTATTTT. Its protein is CATSDLSGGTDTQYF.